This T cell receptor (beta chain) was captured in a study of T cells after yellow fever vaccination. This clonotype was observed many times. Study-wide points: Day 0 sorted memory subsets lacked detectable levels of almost all vaccine-responding clonotypes. A limited proportion of clonotypes was detected within both the CD4 and CD8 compartments.

Looked up from germline, CDR1 is SGHTA and CDR2 is FQGNSA. The CDR3 spans 11 residues. V lost 5 bases and J lost 7, with 9 bases in between. MiXCR was run by TCRdb on the 5' RACE reads, yielding one entry per CDR3 protein. The repertoire holds under 50,000 distinct CDR3 sequences, with around 6.5% as singletons. The sequencing here drew on PBMCs, either bulk or a sorted T-cell subset (CD4+, CD8+, memory, or dextramer-sorted; not recorded which), taken 45 days after the yellow fever booster vaccination. This sequence originates from a man aged 30 to 39 who received the YFV17D yellow fever vaccine. The V and J genes are TRBV7-2 and TRBJ2-7; unclear D gene. CDR3 bases: TGTGCCAGCAGCCTGAACCGGGAGCAGTACTTC. This encodes CASSLNREQYF.